Below, 25 T cell receptor delta chains from the same sample are listed, as sequenced in a study of gamma-delta chains in newborns, infants, children. TCRdb reanalyzed the reads using CATT. The data contain about 7,600 delta-chain clones, under 0.75% of them singletons. Sequencing used blood. The source of these receptors is a child who was a newborn, infant or young child, either healthy, febrile or measles-vaccinated (not recorded which).

This clone is categorized as medium-sized (0.01 to 0.1%). Other DNA sequences in this sample translate to the same CDR3. The chain couples TRDV2 to TRDJ3; a possible D gene is TRDD3 (5 bases). The CDR3 totals 17 residues. The V and J ends lost 0 bases and 2 bases respectively, with 10 bases between them. Germline CDR1 reads GEAIGNYY; CDR2 reads EKD. The CDR3: CACDTVLDPWDTRQMFF. DNA for the CDR3: TGTGCCTGTGACACCGTACTGGACCCCTGGGACACCCGACAGATGTTTTTC.

As for this clone: A far larger clone is just one base off, so this is likely a read error. In the same sample, other DNA sequences code for this CDR3. The genes are TRDV2 and TRDJ3, with 9 bases lining up with TRDD3. From germline, CDR1 is GEAIGNYY and CDR2 EKD. V lost 2 bases and J lost 2; bases outside the gene matches: 6. The CDR3 contains 18 residues. Here the CDR3 DNA reads TGTGCCTGTGACAAAATACTGGGGGACACCTGGGACACCCGACAGATGTTTTTC. Translation: CACDKILGDTWDTRQMFF.

This clone was picked up a small number of times. The amino acid sequence in TCRdb belongs to a much larger clone and departs from this DNA's translation at residue 7, likely a sequencing read error; the sequence shown is translated from the DNA. This sequence joins TRDV2 and TRDJ3; TRDD3 agrees at 10 bases. Germline CDR1 reads GEAIGNYY; CDR2 reads EKD. The ends lost 2 bases at V and 0 bases at J; junction bases unmatched: 12. CDR3 length equals 21 residues. The DNA of the CDR3 is TGTGCCTGTGACAGTATAAGTACTGGGGGATCGAGCTCCTGGGACACCCGACAGATGTTTTTC. Translating it yields CACDSISTGGSSSWDTRQMFF.

In the case of this clone: Since a far larger clone is one base different, this is likely a read error. The CDR3 sequence is CACGTWGTAQLFF. The CDR3 nucleotides read TGTGCCTGTGGCACCTGGGGGACAGCACAACTCTTCTTT. The gene calls are TRDV2 and TRDJ2, with D perhaps matching TRDD3 (6 bases). CDR3 length: 13 residues. CDR1 GEAIGNYY and CDR2 EKD come from the germline V gene.

Comment on this clone: At one end the junction does not follow the germline gene, possibly because of a read error. Other DNA sequences in the sample encode the same CDR3. This chain joins TRDV2 and TRDJ3, with D perhaps TRDD3 (6 bases). This CDR3 has 20 amino acids. CDR1 and CDR2 from the germline V gene are GEAIGNYY and EKD. In DNA, the CDR3 is TGTGCCTGTGACACTTTGGGGGCTACGCTTCCCTCCTGGGACACCCGCCAGATGTTTTTC. Its translation is CACDTLGATLPSWDTRQMFF.

The sample holds a few counts of this clone. Since a far larger clone is one base different, this is likely a read error. This CDR3 is also generated by other DNA sequences in the sample. The chain links TRDV2 to TRDJ3; the match to TRDD3 covers 10 bases. The CDR3 totals 17 residues. From germline, CDR1 is GEAIGNYY and CDR2 EKD. CDR3 protein: CACDNTGGSWDTRQMFF. In DNA, the CDR3 is TGTGCCTGTGACAATACTGGGGGATCCTGGGATACCCGACAGATGTTTTTC.

This clone was observed a few times. This DNA's translation differs at residue 7 from TCRdb's protein, which comes from a much larger clone; a read error is likely, and the protein shown is translated from the DNA. The V gene is TRDV2, the J gene TRDJ2, with D unclear. This CDR3 is built from 14 residues. In germline, CDR1 is GEAIGNYY, CDR2 EKD. V was cut by 0 bases and J by 5 bases, with 9 bases left in between. Written as DNA, the CDR3 is TGTGCCTGTGACACCGTGGTGGATACAGCACAACTCTTCTTT. Amino acid sequence: CACDTVVDTAQLFF.

A few counts support this clone. It is likely a read error: a sequence one base away is far more abundant. In the same sample, other DNA sequences code for this CDR3. V gene TRDV2 combines with J gene TRDJ1, with 7 bases identical to TRDD3. This CDR3 contains 13 residues. Germline CDR1 reads GEAIGNYY; CDR2 reads EKD. The CDR3: CACDTWGTDKLIF. The CDR3 DNA reads TGTGCCTGCGACACCTGGGGGACCGATAAACTCATCTTT.

This clone is labeled as medium-sized. The same CDR3 also results from other DNA sequences found in this sample. The chain uses TRDV2 and TRDJ3; D is possibly TRDD3 (6 bases). The V and J ends lost 3 bases and 0 bases respectively, with 17 bases between them. The CDR3 length is 19 residues. Germline-derived CDR1 and CDR2 are GEAIGNYY and EKD. CDR3 residues: CACDSVGVLSSWDTRQMFF. DNA of the CDR3: TGTGCCTGTGACTCGGTGGGGGTACTAAGCTCCTGGGACACCCGACAGATGTTTTTC.

As for this clone: A much bigger clone sits one base away, suggesting this may be a read error. The gene calls are TRDV2 and TRDJ3, with D perhaps matching TRDD3 (5 bases). This CDR3 is 17 amino acids long. Germline V gene lookup returns CDR1 GEAIGNYY and CDR2 EKD. The CDR3 DNA reads as TGTGCCTGTGACCCCATCGATAGCTCCTGGGACGCCCGACAGATGTTTTTC. This encodes CACDPIDSSWDARQMFF.

The chain joins TRDV2 to TRDJ3; TRDD3 matches at 7 bases. V was clipped by 1 base and J by 16 bases; unmatched bases: 21. The CDR3 has 18 amino acids. Germline CDR1 and CDR2: GEAIGNYY and EKD. In DNA, the CDR3 is TGTGCCTGTGACACTGGGGGACCCAGCTCCTGGGACATCCGGCAGATGTTTTTC. Translating gives CACDTGGPSSWDIRQMFF.

Details on this clone: A far larger clone is a single base away, which makes a read error likely. The sample has other DNA sequences that encode this CDR3 too. This rearrangement joins TRDV2 to TRDJ1, with 10 bases matching TRDD3. Germline V gene lookup returns CDR1 GEAIGNYY and CDR2 EKD. This CDR3 is built from 14 residues. After removal of 3 bases from V and 9 bases from J, the junction contained 9 bases not matched to a gene. The CDR3 protein is CACDYWGIGDQLIF. CDR3 DNA: TGTGCCTGTGACTACTGGGGGATCGGGGATCAACTCATCTTT.

As regards this clone: Given a far larger clone just one base away, this is likely a sequencing read error. The same CDR3 is also encoded by other DNA sequences in this sample. The V gene is TRDV2, the J gene TRDJ3; TRDD3 aligns across 8 bases. The CDR3 is 17 residues long. Germline loops: CDR1 GEAIGNYY, CDR2 EKD. V lost 2 bases to trimming and J lost 1 base; unmatched junction nucleotides: 3. The CDR3: CACDNTGGSWDTRQMFF. As DNA, the CDR3 is TGTGCCTGTGACAATACTGGGGGGTCCTGGGACACCCGACAGATGTTTTTC.

In regard to this clone: A far larger clone differs by one base, so this is likely a read error. Different DNA sequences within this sample yield the same CDR3. The rearrangement links TRDV2 to TRDJ1; D remains unclear. The CDR3 is 12 residues long. Germline V gene data show CDR1 as GEAIGNYY and CDR2 as EKD. V shed 5 bases and J shed 0 bases, with 6 bases lying between them. This CDR3 reads CACGGYTDKLIF. The CDR3 DNA reads as TGTGCCTGTGGTGGATACACCGATAAACTCATCTTT.

In this sample, this clone is medium-sized (0.01 to 0.1%). This may come from a read error, since a much larger clone is one base off. J is TRDJ3 and V is TRDV2, with unresolved D. This CDR3 region has 21 residues. Trimming took 0 bases from V and 0 from J, leaving 20 bases between them. The germline V gene encodes CDR1 GEAIGNYY and CDR2 EKD. The CDR3 coding sequence is TGTGCCTGTGACACCGTCACCCTGCGGGTGTTAGGCTCCTGGGACACCCGACAGATGTTTTTC. It codes for CACDTVTLRVLGSWDTRQMFF.

This clone is medium-sized (0.01 to 0.1%). This chain joins TRDV2 and TRDJ3; weak D call: TRDD3 (6 bases). From germline, CDR1 is GEAIGNYY and CDR2 EKD. The CDR3 sequence is 17 residues long. Trimming shortened V by 3 bases and J by 0 bases, and 11 bases separated the two germline ends. For the CDR3, the DNA is TGTGCCTGTGACTTTACTGGGAGCTCCTGGGACACCCGACAGATGTTTTTC. The encoded protein is CACDFTGSSWDTRQMFF.

The table lists this clone with many counts. The chain carries TRDV2 and TRDJ3; D might be TRDD3 (5 bases). V was trimmed by 0 bases and J by 0 bases, leaving 8 bases between them. Germline-derived CDR1 and CDR2 are GEAIGNYY and EKD. The CDR3 totals 17 residues. CDR3 in amino acids: CACDTAWDSWDTRQMFF. The DNA of the CDR3 is TGTGCCTGTGACACCGCCTGGGACTCCTGGGACACCCGACAGATGTTTTTC.

For this clone: For this DNA, TCRdb reports the protein of a much larger clone, which diverges at residue 7, most likely from a read error; the protein presented here is translated directly from the DNA. This chain joins TRDV2 and TRDJ3, with 9 positions matching TRDD3. Unmatched junction bases numbered 11, after V lost 0 bases and J lost 0 bases. The CDR3 is 21 residues long. In germline, CDR1 is GEAIGNYY, CDR2 EKD. The CDR3 DNA sequence: TGTGCCTGTGACACCGTACCGGGGGATACCCTGAGCTCCTGGGACACCCGACAGATGTTTTTC. This sequence encodes CACDTVPGDTLSSWDTRQMFF.

This clone has a handful of counts. It may be a read error: a sequence one base away is much more abundant. The identical CDR3 is also encoded by other nucleotide sequences in the sample. The rearrangement uses TRDV2 and TRDJ3; tentatively, D is TRDD3 (5 bases). The CDR3 loop spans 19 amino acids. Germline-derived CDR1 and CDR2 are GEAIGNYY and EKD. Trimming took off 3 bases at V and 0 bases at J, with 17 bases between the two ends. CDR3 sequence (DNA): TGTGCCTGTGACGCCTGGATAAGGGAGAGCTCCTGGGACACCCGACAGATGTTTTTC. Its protein is CACDAWIRESSWDTRQMFF.

In this sample, this clone turned up a few times. TCRdb's listed protein matches a much larger clone and diverges from this DNA's translation at residue 8, likely through a read error; the protein shown comes from the DNA. The chain employs TRDV2 and TRDJ3, with D perhaps matching TRDD3 (6 bases). Germline V CDR1 and CDR2: GEAIGNYY, EKD. The CDR3 is 18 amino acids. Trimming removed 3 bases from V and 0 bases from J, with 14 bases in between. Here the CDR3 reads CACDLAGEYSWDTRQMFF. As DNA, the CDR3 is TGTGCCTGTGACTTAGCTGGGGAATACTCCTGGGACACCCGACAGATGTTTTTC.

This clone was observed a few times. A far more abundant clone sits one base away, making this likely a read error. The chain uses TRDV2 and TRDJ3, with 9 nucleotides matching TRDD3. J was trimmed by 2 bases and V by 2 bases; bases with no gene match: 6. The CDR3 length is 18 residues. Germline CDR1 and CDR2: GEAIGNYY and EKD. The CDR3 reads CACDKVLGDPWDTRQMFF. Here the CDR3 DNA reads TGTGCCTGTGACAAAGTACTGGGGGACCCCTGGGACACCCGACAGATGTTTTTC.

Notes on this clone: The TCRdb record carries a much larger clone's protein, which differs from this DNA's translation at residue 7; a read error is the likely cause, and the protein listed here is the DNA translation. The V and J genes are TRDV2 and TRDJ3; D may be TRDD3 (5 bases). There are 16 residues in the CDR3. V shed 3 bases and J shed 2 bases, with 10 bases lying between them. Germline CDR1 GEAIGNYY, CDR2 EKD. CDR3 amino acids: CACDSGGTWDTRQMFF. CDR3 DNA sequence: TGTGCCTGTGACTCGGGGGGTACCTGGGACACCCGACAGATGTTTTTC.

Notes on this clone: A read error is possible here, since a much larger clone lies one base away. Other DNA sequences within the sample encode an identical CDR3. This rearrangement joins TRDV2 to TRDJ3; 7 bases fit TRDD3. The CDR3 is 20 amino acids. CDR1 GEAIGNYY and CDR2 EKD come from the germline V gene. V trimming: 1 base; J trimming: 0 bases; junction bases outside the gene matches: 11. CDR3 sequence reads: CACDTLETGVYSWDTRQMFF. The CDR3 coding sequence is TGTGCCTGTGACACACTTGAAACTGGGGTATACTCCTGGGACACCCGACAGATGTTTTTC.

Only a few counts were recorded for this clone. The protein held in TCRdb is that of a much larger clone and does not match this DNA's translation at residue 11, likely because of a read error; the protein shown is translated from the DNA. The chain uses TRDV2 and TRDJ3; 9 nucleotides line up with TRDD3. The CDR3 extends over 16 amino acids. Germline loops: CDR1 GEAIGNYY, CDR2 EKD. The chain's CDR3 is CACDYWGTWDARQMFF. In DNA form, the CDR3 reads TGTGCCTGTGACTACTGGGGGACCTGGGACGCCCGACAGATGTTTTTC.

This clone was detected only a few times. This may be a read error: a much more frequent sequence differs by one nucleotide. This specimen includes other DNA sequences encoding the same CDR3. The CDR3 is CACDGVGSYTDKLIF. The CDR3, as DNA: TGTGCCTGTGACGGGGTGGGATCGTACACCGATAAGCTCATCTTT. V gene TRDV2 combines with J gene TRDJ1, with D possibly matching TRDD3 (5 bases). The CDR3 runs to 15 residues. In germline, CDR1 is GEAIGNYY, CDR2 EKD.